The rows below give T cell receptor beta chains drawn from one sample of a study of shared clonotypes between healthy human individuals. The data were produced by immunoSEQ multiplex PCR, yet TCRdb's version contains in-frame clones alone and is incomplete. The table has about 680,000 clones, roughly 94% seen once. The sample comprised naive CD8+ T cells sorted from blood. The source is a man aged 30 to 39 in good health. Both conserved end residues are part of each CDR3. Fields, in order: V gene, clone size, D gene, J gene, CDR3 protein, CDR3 DNA. D genes are given only for firm matches. Size tells how often a clone was seen (once, few, many) or the class of an expanded clone, and some rows leave it out.

TRBV7-9,.,.,TRBJ2-1,CRSDSSYNEQFF,TGTCGGAGCGACAGCTCCTACAATGAGCAGTTCTTC
TRBV4-1,.,TRBD1,TRBJ2-5,CASSQQPGQQDTQYF,TGCGCCAGCAGCCAACAACCGGGACAGCAAGACACCCAGTACTTC
TRBV5-1,.,TRBD2,TRBJ2-1,CASSLAITGLAGGSRSYNEQFF,TGCGCCAGCAGCTTGGCCATAACTGGACTAGCGGGAGGTAGCAGATCCTACAATGAGCAGTTCTTC
TRBV10-2,.,.,TRBJ2-2,CASSESGARTGELFF,TGCGCCAGCAGTGAGTCCGGGGCACGAACCGGGGAGCTGTTTTTT
TRBV7-9,.,.,TRBJ2-1,CASSFGGYNEQFF,TGTGCCAGCAGCTTTGGAGGCTACAATGAGCAGTTCTTC
TRBV28,.,.,TRBJ2-2,CASSLSGANTGELFF,TGTGCCAGCAGTTTAAGTGGAGCGAACACCGGGGAGCTGTTTTTT
TRBV28,.,.,TRBJ2-1,CASSLLAGSYNEQFF,TGTGCCAGCAGTCTTCTGGCGGGTAGCTACAATGAGCAGTTCTTC
TRBV5-6,.,TRBD2,TRBJ2-1,CASIEGLAGVSSYNEQFF,TGTGCCAGCATCGAGGGACTAGCGGGAGTGAGCTCCTACAATGAGCAGTTCTTC
TRBV7-9,.,.,TRBJ1-1,CASSLTRGKDTEAFF,TGTGCCAGCAGCTTAACCCGGGGAAAGGACACTGAAGCTTTCTTT
TRBV29-1,.,.,TRBJ2-1,CSVEVSLARIDEQFF,TGCAGCGTTGAAGTTTCCCTAGCGAGGATCGATGAGCAGTTCTTC
TRBV7-9,.,TRBD1,TRBJ2-7,CASRDRGVEQYF,TGTGCCTCCCGGGACAGGGGTGTTGAGCAGTACTTC
TRBV19,.,TRBD2,TRBJ2-1,CASSIVSGSSYNEQFF,TGTGCCAGTAGTATAGTCAGCGGGAGCTCCTACAATGAGCAGTTCTTC
TRBV19,.,.,TRBJ2-5,CASSMDIASDTDYQETQYF,TGTGCCAGTAGTATGGATATAGCATCAGATACTGATTACCAAGAGACCCAGTACTTC
TRBV4-1,.,TRBD2,TRBJ2-1,CASSQDERTSGSASSYNEQFF,TGCGCCAGCAGCCAAGATGAGAGGACTAGCGGGAGCGCCAGCTCCTACAATGAGCAGTTCTTC
TRBV7-8,once,TRBD2,TRBJ2-1,CASSFGTSAYNEQFF,TGTGCCAGCAGCTTTGGTACTAGCGCCTACAATGAGCAGTTCTTC